This T cell receptor beta chain is drawn from a study of cytomegalovirus exposure and HLA in healthy donors (dated 2017 in TCRdb). At the level of the whole study: In an earlier analysis of some 550 of the donors, around 300 Gb of sequence data and approximately 100 million unique TCR beta sequences from about 179 million T cells were reported. An early release covering approximately 600 HLA-typed donors comprised about 300 gigabases of sequencing data and about 90 million unique TCR sequences. Among the roughly 370 genotyped donors, around 79% belonged to the genetic ancestry cluster associated with self-reported Caucasian donors. The study aimed to test whether signatures of past pathogen exposure could be identified by cataloging public T cell receptors. The study used immunosequencing to profile the T cell repertoires of approximately 640 subjects and linked those repertoires to cytomegalovirus serostatus. A separate validation cohort of over a hundred different subjects was used in addition to the 666-subject first cohort. To predict cytomegalovirus infection status, the study brought together high-throughput TCR immunosequencing, statistical association of individual TCRs with disease status, and machine learning. A later analysis re-analyzed previously published TCR beta repertoires from roughly 600 donors and added high-resolution HLA genotyping to study TCR occurrence patterns. Rather than using new phenotypic data, the later analysis identified candidate immune exposures from TCR beta sequences and from how often those sequences occurred across donors. In an earlier analysis of 587 of the donors, high-throughput TCR beta sequencing was used to judge whether each TCR beta V gene segment behaved as functional or pseudogenic. Donor age, sex, ethnicity and CMV serostatus were collected together with the repertoire data. A later genetic analysis used genome-wide SNP genotypes for about three fifths of the 666 donors, treating that subset as a discovery cohort. Every repertoire in the discovery cohort had been generated on one and the same sequencing platform. Both class I and class II loci were covered by HLA typing, at four-digit resolution. Typing coverage differed by locus: A, B, C, DRB1 and DQB1 were typed in roughly 629-630 donors, DQA1 in 500 to 550, DPA1 in some 600, and DPB1 in 450 to 490. Because of strong linkage in the cohort, four or five DR-DQ haplotypes were treated as single units for association and clustering. Among 300 to 500 genotyped donors of the cohort, an average of approximately 240,000 unique TCR beta nucleotide sequences was sequenced per donor, of which 15% to 20% were non-productive. Study-wide findings and limitations: Because the 87-base-pair reads could not distinguish some IMGT-functional V segments, including TRBV6-2 and TRBV6-3, those segments were excluded. A cluster of highly shared sequence variants was judged likely to represent a technical artifact of the sequencing pipeline. In a later genetic analysis, a missense DCLRE1C variant was associated with V-gene and J-gene trimming of TCR beta chains, and the association was replicated in an independent cohort. The presence/absence analyses assumed that sequencing depth was roughly uniform across donors, and that assumption may not be true. Compared with the roughly 720-donor mean, donors in an Asian-associated ancestry cluster had fewer N-insertions in productive TCRs, according to a later genetic analysis. Linkage disequilibrium might explain the correlated functional status among segregating V segments, but an unknown experimental factor could not be ruled out. Most TCR sequences were seen in very few donors, while some public TCRs were found in many individuals. In a later analysis, the rate of TCR association differed among HLA loci, with DRB1 alleles having the most associated TCRs and HLA-C alleles having the fewest. Over 15 rarely observed V segments, including chromosome 9 orphons, were excluded from the earlier analysis of about 600 of the donors because counts were too low. At a false discovery rate of 0.05, a later analysis linked under 20,000 TCR beta sequences to specific HLA alleles. The study gave a list of around 170 TCR beta chains associated with cytomegalovirus. This cohort had only TCR beta chains sequenced, and the lack of alpha or paired-chain data limited which features could be detected. It was suggested by the authors that the approach could potentially be generalized to other disease states and immunological phenotypes. When HLA alleles, especially DR and DQ, strongly co-occurred, TCR associations were difficult to assign to individual alleles. Most CMV-associated TCR beta chains appeared to be HLA-restricted in a later analysis, and the HLA associations seemed to be driven largely by CMV exposure. In an earlier analysis of fewer than 750 of the donors, most TCR beta V segments were observed in productive rearrangements about 87% or about 30% of the time, broadly matching IMGT annotations. A further reported finding was that TCR beta sequences accurately predicted the HLA-A and HLA-B alleles for most subjects in the first cohort. Compared with equally common non-associated chains, HLA-associated TCR beta chains in a later analysis were more clonally expanded and had lower generation probabilities. Because HLA typing was missing for some donors at each locus, association tests included only the typed subset. In vitro tests confirmed that a few of the cytomegalovirus-associated TCR beta chains recognize cytomegalovirus antigens. CMV serostatus was the only immune exposure information available for the cohort. According to a later analysis, parvovirus B19, influenza, CMV and Epstein-Barr virus appeared linked to several top co-occurrence clusters. The classifier was reported to diagnose cytomegalovirus status with high specificity and sensitivity in both the original cohort and the validation cohort.

Points on this clone: Its antigen target is currently unknown. No much larger clonotype is one base removed from it; base qualities were not supplied.

Library creation used the immunoSEQ multiplex PCR assay. For the multiplex PCR, a mixture combining 60 forward primers for TCR Vbeta segments and 13 reverse primers for TCR Jbeta segments was used. The CDR3 region of rearranged TCR beta genes was amplified from genomic DNA by a multiplex PCR assay. The Illumina HiSeq System was used to sequence the amplified TCR beta libraries as 87-base-pair reads. The source study handled its data this way. Across the roughly 670 repertoires, a later analysis counted roughly 77 million unique TCR beta chains, 9.5 million to 13 million of which were shared by at least two donors. To remove PCR and sequencing errors, raw reads were error-corrected and collapsed into unique sequences using a nearest-neighbor algorithm that merged closely related sequences. V, D and J gene segments were assigned by aligning CDR3 sequences to IMGT reference sequences. For a sequence to be retained, a match of at least six nucleotides was required to both a V gene segment and a J gene segment. A rearrangement counted as productive if the CDR3 had no stop codons and remained in frame with V and J, and every other rearrangement counted as non-productive. Following IMGT convention, CDR3 was defined as the stretch from the second conserved V-encoded cysteine up to the conserved J-encoded phenylalanine. The earlier analysis of fewer than 750 of the donors excluded sequences that lacked an unambiguous match to a single V gene segment. In an earlier analysis of approximately 590 of the donors, a V segment was called functional when productive rearrangements were above 56.7%, and segregating when the standard deviation between donors exceeded 5%. A statistical classification framework was developed to diagnose cytomegalovirus status using the catalog of TCR beta chain sequences. In a later analysis, V and J genes were assigned by comparing TCR nucleotide sequences against IMGT/GENE-DB human TR gene sequences. A later analysis assigned CDR3 sequences and most-parsimonious VDJ recombination scenarios with the TCRdist pipeline. A later analysis defined each TCR beta chain by its CDR3 amino acid sequence plus V-gene family, and excluded reads lacking a unique V-gene family. In a later analysis, 450 to 600 highly shared, low-generation-probability nucleotide sequences were removed to address suspected cross-contamination and a sequencing artifact. In a later analysis, a clonal expansion index for each public chain was calculated from normalized within-repertoire ranks of inferred template counts. A later analysis computed generation probabilities with a VDJ recombination model fitted to out-of-frame rearrangements, and checked the results against IGoR. Hypergeometric tests were used in a later analysis to score TCR-TCR, TCR-HLA and TCR-CMV co-occurrence, with a repertoire-size bias correction applied to the TCR pairs. False discovery rates were estimated in a later analysis by permuting HLA or CMV assignments 20 times. In a later analysis, co-occurring TCRs were grouped using DBSCAN, with TCRdist sequence similarity added in when clustering inside HLA-allele-positive subsets. For co-occurrence clustering, repertoires with fewer than 30,000 or more than 120,000 public chains were excluded, along with several repertoires with anomalous nucleotide sharing. The immuneACCESS repertoire file appears here via TCRdb, limited to in-frame rearrangements. These files lack a portion of the clones; in checked studies, under half of the deficit traces to unresolved V genes, and the cause of the others is not known. V and J calls plus clone size are reproduced from that table; the DNA served to infer D and trimming. Here the sample has around 130,000 clones; about two thirds occur a single time. 6% to 8.5% of the sample goes to the ten largest clones.

The cohort comprised hundreds of healthy bone marrow donors. All cohort members were sampled while nominally healthy, although unrecorded immune exposures were likely present. The donor was CMV seropositive and belonged to the group of some 290 seropositive cohort members. A peripheral blood sample was collected from each donor, and TCR beta sequencing was performed on peripheral blood mononuclear cells. Genomic DNA was extracted from the blood cell samples with the Qiagen DNeasy Blood Extraction Kit. Its CDR3 holds 13 amino acids, cysteine through phenylalanine. CDR3 DNA only is kept here, 39 bases in frame from base 1. CDR1 and CDR2, per the germline V gene, are SGHTA and FQGNSA. V was cut back by 6 bases and J by 1 base, leaving a gap of 9 bases between them.

The TCR sequence derives from a man aged 35-49 years in good health and CMV-seropositive. The sequence links TRBV7-2 to TRBJ1-1; TRBD1 is possibly the D segment (6 matching bases). Sequencing was done on a sample of PBMCs. The DNA reads TGTGCCAGCAGTATACAGGGGAACACTGAAGCTTTCTTT. This gives the protein CASSIQGNTEAFF. With the rest looked up from the reference TRBV7-2 and TRBJ1-1 genes rather than sequenced, the full variable domain is GAGVSQSPSNKVTEKGKDVELRCDPISGHTALYWYRQSLGQGLEFLIYFQGNSAPDKSGLPSDRFSAERTGGSVSTLTIQRTQQEDSAVYLCASSIQGNTEAFFGQGTRLTVV.